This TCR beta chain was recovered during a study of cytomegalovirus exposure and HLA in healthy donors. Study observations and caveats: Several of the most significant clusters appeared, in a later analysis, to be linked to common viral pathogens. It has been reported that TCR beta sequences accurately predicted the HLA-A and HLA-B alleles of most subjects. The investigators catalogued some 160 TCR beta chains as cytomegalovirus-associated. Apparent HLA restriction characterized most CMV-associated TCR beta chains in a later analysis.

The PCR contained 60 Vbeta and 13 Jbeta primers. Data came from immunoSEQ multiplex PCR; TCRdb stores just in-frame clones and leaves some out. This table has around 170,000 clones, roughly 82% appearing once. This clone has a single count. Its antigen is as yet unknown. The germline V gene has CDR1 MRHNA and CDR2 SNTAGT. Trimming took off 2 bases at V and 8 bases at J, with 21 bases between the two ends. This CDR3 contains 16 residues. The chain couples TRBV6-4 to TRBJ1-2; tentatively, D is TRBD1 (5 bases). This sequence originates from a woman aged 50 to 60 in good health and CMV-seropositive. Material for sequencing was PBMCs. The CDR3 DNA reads TGTGCCAGCAGTGACGGGGAGGTCCAGGGACTATCGGGCTACACCTTC. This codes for CASSDGEVQGLSGYTF.